The 28 T cell receptor beta chains listed next were all sequenced from one sample in a study of OX40 agonist ivuxolimab in advanced cancers. Here immunoSEQ multiplex PCR was the method, and the copy in TCRdb shows in-frame clones only, minus some. The sample records under 140,000 clones, over 85% being singletons. This sample comprised CD4+ or CD8+ T cells sorted from blood, obtained in a trial of the OX40 agonist ivuxolimab. The receptors come from an adult with an advanced solid tumor such as melanoma, head and neck, liver or kidney cancer.

V and J are TRBV7-8 and TRBJ1-1, with D perhaps matching TRBD1 (6 bases). The CDR3 loop spans 15 amino acids. V was trimmed by 5 bases and J by 2 bases, leaving 15 bases between them. Germline-derived CDR1 and CDR2 are SGHVS and FQNEAQ. CDR3 sequence (DNA): TGTGCCAGCAGCGCCTGGACAGAGTCTAACACTGAAGCTTTCTTT. Translating it yields CASSAWTESNTEAFF.

The chain uses TRBV19 and TRBJ2-7; D is undetermined. This CDR3 comprises 13 residues. V lost 4 bases and J 2 bases, leaving 9 bases between the germline ends. Per the germline V gene, CDR1 is LNHDA and CDR2 is SQIVND (reference sequence). The CDR3 nucleotides are TGTGCCAGTAGTACGGCAGTGACCTACGAGCAGTACTTC. Translating it yields CASSTAVTYEQYF.

The gene calls are TRBV14 and TRBJ2-1, with 7 bases aligning to TRBD2. Germline lookup yields CDR1 SGHDN and CDR2 FVKESK. Trimming cost V 4 bases and J 4 bases; bases outside gene matches: 4. The CDR3 covers 14 residues. In nucleotides, the CDR3 is TGTGCCAGCAGCCTGACTAGCAGATACAATGAGCAGTTCTTC. Protein sequence: CASSLTSRYNEQFF.

The chain has TRBV7-8 and TRBJ2-2, with 8 bases identical to TRBD2. The CDR3 covers 17 residues. V was pared by 7 bases and J by 4 bases, with 14 bases of the junction left unmatched. Germline V gives CDR1 SGHVS, CDR2 FQNEAQ. The CDR3: CASTLNGRGGSTGELFF. The CDR3 DNA sequence: TGTGCCAGCACCCTTAACGGGAGGGGGGGTTCCACCGGGGAGCTGTTTTTT.

This clone appeared a single time. J is TRBJ2-7 and V is TRBV2; no firm D call. Germline loops: CDR1 SNHLY, CDR2 FYNNEI. Between the trimmed V and J ends, which lost 3 bases and 1 base, there was a span of 7 bases. The CDR3 spans 13 residues. The CDR3 sequence: CASSDDRSYEQYF. The CDR3 DNA sequence: TGTGCCAGCAGTGACGACCGATCCTACGAGCAGTACTTC.

The chain employs TRBV19 and TRBJ1-5; D perhaps matches TRBD1 (6 bases). Trimming left V 2 bases short and J 5 bases short, with 13 bases between. Germline loops: CDR1 LNHDA, CDR2 SQIVND (reference sequence). The CDR3 loop spans 15 amino acids. The CDR3 nucleotides read TGTGCCAGTAGTATAAATGGGGAGGGGGATCAGCCCCAGCATTTT. It translates to CASSINGEGDQPQHF. Complete variable domain (other parts from reference TRBV19 and TRBJ1-5): DGGITQSPKYLFRKEGQNVTLSCEQNLNHDAMYWYRQDPGQGLRLIYYSQIVNDFQKGDIAEGYSVSREKKESFPLTVTSAQKNPTAFYLCASSINGEGDQPQHFGDGTRLSIL.

In this sample, this clone turned up a few times. The V and J genes are TRBV30 and TRBJ1-2, with D maybe TRBD1 (6 bases). Germline CDR1 and CDR2: GTSNPN and SVGIG (reference sequence). The CDR3 runs to 14 residues. V lost 2 bases and J 8 bases, leaving 18 bases between the germline ends. The CDR3, as DNA: TGTGCCTGGAGTCCCCCCTCGGGAGGGGGGGGCTACACCTTC. This sequence encodes CAWSPPSGGGGYTF.

This sequence joins TRBV5-8 and TRBJ2-1; no definite D call. CDR1 and CDR2 (germline): SGHTS, YDEGEE. The ends were cut back, 1 base at V and 4 bases at J, with 6 bases in the middle. The CDR3 totals 13 residues. The CDR3 sequence: CASSLNRYNEQFF. The DNA of the CDR3 is TGTGCCAGCAGCTTGAACAGATACAATGAGCAGTTCTTC.

The rearrangement uses TRBV7-9 and TRBJ2-6; D assignment may be TRBD1 or TRBD2 (5 bases each). Germline V gene lookup returns CDR1 SEHNR and CDR2 FQNEAQ (reference sequence). Trimming cost V 6 bases and J 1 base, with 16 bases left between them. This CDR3 has 17 residues. CDR3 DNA sequence: TGTGCCAGCAGGGCATGGGGACCGCTATCTGGGGCCAACGTCCTGACTTTC. Translated: CASRAWGPLSGANVLTF.

This chain joins TRBV28 and TRBJ1-3; 7 bases map to TRBD1. CDR1 MDHEN and CDR2 SYDVKM come from the germline V gene. Trimming removed 3 bases from V and 4 bases from J; junction bases left unmatched: 6. The CDR3 loop spans 15 amino acids. The CDR3 loop reads CASSFTGAAGNTIYF. CDR3 in DNA: TGTGCCAGCAGTTTTACAGGGGCGGCAGGAAACACCATATATTTT.

The chain links TRBV7-3 to TRBJ2-3, with 8 bases aligning to TRBD1. V dropped 5 bases and J dropped 1; count of bases not matched to a gene: 8. The germline V gene has CDR1 SGHTA and CDR2 FQGTGA. This CDR3 is built from 16 residues. CDR3 amino acids: CASSARPGQGTDTQYF. DNA for the CDR3: TGTGCCAGCAGCGCCCGACCGGGACAGGGCACAGATACGCAGTATTTT.

The CDR3 reads CASRTEGNRRYGYTF. DNA for the CDR3: TGTGCCAGCAGGACGGAGGGTAATCGGCGCTATGGCTACACCTTC. The genes are TRBV6-1 and TRBJ1-2; D gene ambiguous. CDR1 and CDR2 (germline): MNHNS, SASEGT. The CDR3 consists of 15 residues. V lost 6 bases and J 4 bases, leaving 18 bases between the germline ends.

The CDR3 sequence is CASSPRIDGPYNEQFF. The CDR3 coding sequence is TGTGCCAGCTCACCCCGTATCGATGGACCGTACAATGAGCAGTTCTTC. V gene TRBV18 combines with J gene TRBJ2-1; no clear D gene. This CDR3 region has 16 residues. CDR1 is KGHSH and CDR2 is LQKENI in the germline V gene. V lost 3 bases to trimming and J lost 4 bases, with 16 bases between them.

The genes are TRBV5-6 and TRBJ1-2; maybe TRBD1 (6 bases). This CDR3 has 15 amino acids. V was pared by 2 bases and J by 4 bases, with 15 bases between. Germline loops: CDR1 SGHDT, CDR2 YYEEEE. The CDR3 DNA reads TGTGCCAGCAGCTTATCGGCTGGGGGCGGCTATGGCTACACCTTC. Its protein is CASSLSAGGGYGYTF.

The V and J genes are TRBV28 and TRBJ2-5, with unresolved D. CDR3 length: 13 residues. V gave up 8 bases and J gave up 3 bases, with 13 bases separating them. Germline CDR1 MDHEN, CDR2 SYDVKM. The CDR3 nucleotides are TGTGCCAGCCACGCTGAAACCAAAGAGACCCAGTACTTC. As protein: CASHAETKETQYF.

The chain recombines TRBV6-1 with TRBJ2-3; D is unclear. The V end lost 7 bases, the J end lost 4 bases, and 12 bases lay between the germline ends. The CDR3 contains 13 residues. Germline V gene lookup returns CDR1 MNHNS and CDR2 SASEGT. CDR3 nucleotides: TGTGCCAGCACGCCCGGGTTGGCAGATACGCAGTATTTT. This gives the protein CASTPGLADTQYF.

The J gene is TRBJ1-5, the V gene TRBV19, with D perhaps TRBD1 (6 bases). Germline assignment: CDR1 LNHDA and CDR2 SQIVND (reference sequence). Trimming shortened V by 3 bases and J by 6 bases, and 15 bases separated the two germline ends. The CDR3 is 15 amino acids. CDR3 in amino acids: CASSMRQAGSQPQHF. The CDR3, as DNA: TGTGCCAGTAGTATGAGACAGGCCGGGAGTCAGCCCCAGCATTTT.

Details on this clone: One end of the junction varies from germline; a read error may be responsible. This sequence joins TRBV5-4 and TRBJ2-2, with TRBD2 matching over 10 bases. Germline V CDR1 and CDR2: SGHNT, YYREEE (reference sequence). The CDR3 is 16 amino acids. The CDR3 spells CASSLAGLAKTGELFF. The CDR3 bases are TGTGCCAGCAGCTTGGCGGGACTAGCGAAAACCGGGGAGCTGTTTTTT.

The chain recombines TRBV7-3 with TRBJ2-3; 13 bases line up with TRBD2. The CDR3 is made up of 19 amino acids. Germline values: CDR1 SGHTA, CDR2 FQGTGA. Germline trimming cut 1 base from V and 1 base from J; bases unmatched to any gene: 8. CDR3 protein: CASSLMSSGLAGGTDTQYF. The CDR3 bases are TGTGCCAGCAGCTTAATGAGCAGCGGACTAGCGGGGGGCACAGATACGCAGTATTTT.

The chain couples TRBV5-6 to TRBJ2-5, with D maybe TRBD2 (5 bases). CDR3 size: 11 residues. V was cut by 4 bases and J by 5 bases, with 6 bases left in between. From germline, CDR1 is SGHDT and CDR2 YYEEEE. The CDR3 DNA sequence: TGTGCCAGCAGCACGGGGGAGACCCAGTACTTC. This sequence encodes CASSTGETQYF.

This chain connects TRBV4-3 to TRBJ1-1, with a tentative D call TRBD1 (5 bases). With 0 bases removed from V and 4 bases from J, the gap between germline ends came to 12 bases. The CDR3 spans 15 residues. Looked up from germline, CDR1 is LGHNA and CDR2 is YSLEER. CDR3 in amino acids: CASSQEGTGGTEAFF. In DNA form, the CDR3 reads TGCGCCAGCAGCCAAGAGGGGACTGGGGGCACTGAAGCTTTCTTT.

This chain links TRBV7-3 with TRBJ2-2; 8 nucleotides align to TRBD2. The CDR3 loop spans 15 amino acids. CDR1 SGHTA and CDR2 FQGTGA come from the germline V gene. Trimming at V came to 5 bases and at J to 4 bases, leaving 6 bases not matched to a gene. CDR3 in amino acids: CASSQTSVTTGELFF. The CDR3 DNA reads TGTGCCAGCAGCCAGACTAGCGTGACCACCGGGGAGCTGTTTTTT.

V and J are TRBV30 and TRBJ1-2; D remains unclear. This CDR3 has 14 amino acids. V was trimmed by 2 bases and J by 8 bases, leaving 18 bases between them. Germline lookup yields CDR1 GTSNPN and CDR2 SVGIG (reference sequence). CDR3 coding DNA: TGTGCCTGGAGTACAAGCAGTGTTTCTAAAGGCTACACCTTC. Its protein is CAWSTSSVSKGYTF.

V usage is TRBV11-2 and J usage is TRBJ2-6; D gene uncertain. The V gene lost 3 bases and the J gene lost 2 bases, with 5 bases spanning the gap. CDR3 size: 14 residues. Germline lookup yields CDR1 SGHAT and CDR2 FQNNGV. The CDR3 DNA is TGTGCCAGCAGCTTTCCACCTGGGGCCAACGTCCTGACTTTC. Translating gives CASSFPPGANVLTF.

The rearrangement uses TRBV18 and TRBJ2-7; 11 nucleotides agree with TRBD2. Germline CDR1 KGHSH, CDR2 LQKENI. This CDR3 region has 16 residues. The V segment lost 2 bases and the J segment 5 bases; nucleotides outside the gene matches: 8. The CDR3 spells CASSPMGVAGGNEQYF. The CDR3 DNA reads TGTGCCAGCTCACCAATGGGAGTAGCGGGGGGGAACGAGCAGTACTTC.

The rearrangement joins TRBV18 to TRBJ1-4; tentatively, D is TRBD1 (5 bases). Looked up from germline, CDR1 is KGHSH and CDR2 is LQKENI. The CDR3 totals 16 residues. V was pared by 1 base and J by 0 bases, with 9 bases between. CDR3 amino acids: CASSPRQQATNEKLFF. The CDR3 DNA follows: TGTGCCAGCTCACCACGACAACAGGCAACTAATGAAAAACTGTTTTTT.

This chain links TRBV5-6 with TRBJ1-2, with TRBD1 matching over 9 bases. The ends lost 4 bases at V and 3 bases at J; junction bases unmatched: 10. The CDR3 loop spans 16 amino acids. Germline CDR1 is SGHDT and CDR2 is YYEEEE. DNA of the CDR3: TGTGCCAGCAGCCGCGGGGGACAGGGTCCCCACTATGGCTACACCTTC. Its translation is CASSRGGQGPHYGYTF.

The chain employs TRBV7-3 and TRBJ2-2; a weak D match, TRBD1 (6 bases). Per germline, CDR1 SGHTA and CDR2 FQGTGA. This CDR3 has 18 amino acids. The germline V and J ends were trimmed by 1 base and 6 bases, with 21 bases remaining between them. This CDR3 is CASSLMPLSQGGPGELFF. The CDR3 DNA is TGTGCCAGCAGCTTAATGCCCCTTTCACAGGGCGGTCCCGGGGAGCTGTTTTTT.